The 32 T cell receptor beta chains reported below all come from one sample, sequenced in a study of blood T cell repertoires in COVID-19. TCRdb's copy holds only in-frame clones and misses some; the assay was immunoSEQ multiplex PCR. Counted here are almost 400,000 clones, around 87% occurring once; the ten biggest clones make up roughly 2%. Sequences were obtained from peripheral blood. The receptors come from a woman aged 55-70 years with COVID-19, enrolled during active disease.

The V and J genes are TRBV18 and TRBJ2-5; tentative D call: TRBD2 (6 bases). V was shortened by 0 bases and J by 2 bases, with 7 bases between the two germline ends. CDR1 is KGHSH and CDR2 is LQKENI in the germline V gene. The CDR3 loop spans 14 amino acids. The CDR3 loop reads CASSPPRGQETQYF. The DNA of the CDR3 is TGTGCCAGCTCACCACCGCGGGGACAAGAGACCCAGTACTTC.

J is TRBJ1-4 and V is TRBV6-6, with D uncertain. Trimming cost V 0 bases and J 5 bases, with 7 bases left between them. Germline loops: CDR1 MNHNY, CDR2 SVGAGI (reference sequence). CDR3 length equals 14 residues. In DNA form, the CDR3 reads TGTGCCAGCAGTTACTCGGACTTGAATGAAAAACTGTTTTTT. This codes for CASSYSDLNEKLFF.

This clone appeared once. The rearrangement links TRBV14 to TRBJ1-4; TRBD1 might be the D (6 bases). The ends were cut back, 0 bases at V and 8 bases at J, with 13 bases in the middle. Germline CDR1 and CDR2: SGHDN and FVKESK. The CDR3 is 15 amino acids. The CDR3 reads CASSQDLRQGEKLFF. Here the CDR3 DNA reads TGTGCCAGCAGCCAAGATCTTAGGCAGGGGGAAAAACTGTTTTTT.

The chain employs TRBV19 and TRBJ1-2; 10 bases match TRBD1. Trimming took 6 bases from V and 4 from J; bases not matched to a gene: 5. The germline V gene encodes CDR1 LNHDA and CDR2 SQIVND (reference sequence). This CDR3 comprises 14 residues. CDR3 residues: CASRGGQGIYGYTF. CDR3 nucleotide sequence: TGTGCCAGTAGAGGGGGACAGGGGATCTATGGCTACACCTTC.

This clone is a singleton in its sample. CDR3 bases: TGTGCCAGCAGCCAAGTTACGCGGACAGGGGGCGGAAAACTGTTTTTT. This codes for CASSQVTRTGGGKLFF. The J gene is TRBJ1-4, the V gene TRBV3-1 (or the pseudogene TRBV3-2); 11 nucleotides line up with TRBD1. Losses at the gene ends were 1 base for V and 10 bases for J; bases not matched to a gene: 8. The germline V gene encodes CDR1 LGHDT and CDR2 YNNKEL (reference sequence). This CDR3 has 16 amino acids.

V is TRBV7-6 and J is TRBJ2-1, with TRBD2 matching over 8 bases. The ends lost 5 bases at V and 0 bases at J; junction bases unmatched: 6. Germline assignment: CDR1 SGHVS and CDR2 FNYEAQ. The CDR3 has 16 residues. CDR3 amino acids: CASSPRGGASYNEQFF. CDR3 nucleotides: TGTGCCAGCAGCCCCCGGGGGGGGGCCTCCTACAATGAGCAGTTCTTC.

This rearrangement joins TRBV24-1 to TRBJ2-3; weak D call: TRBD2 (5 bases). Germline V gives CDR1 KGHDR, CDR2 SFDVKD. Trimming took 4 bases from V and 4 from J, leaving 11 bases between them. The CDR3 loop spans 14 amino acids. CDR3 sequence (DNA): TGTGCCACCAGTGAGCCCGGAGGCGCAGATACGCAGTATTTT. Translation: CATSEPGGADTQYF.

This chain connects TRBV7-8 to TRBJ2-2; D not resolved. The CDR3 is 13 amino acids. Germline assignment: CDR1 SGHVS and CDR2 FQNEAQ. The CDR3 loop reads CGTMRQPTGELFF. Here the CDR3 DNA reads TGTGGAACTATGAGGCAGCCCACCGGGGAGCTGTTTTTT.

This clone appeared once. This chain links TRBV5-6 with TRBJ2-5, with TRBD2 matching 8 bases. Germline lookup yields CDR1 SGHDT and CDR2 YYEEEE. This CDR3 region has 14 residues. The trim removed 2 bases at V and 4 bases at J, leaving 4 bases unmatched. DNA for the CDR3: TGTGCCAGCAGCTTAGGGCTAGCGGGAGAGACCCAGTACTTC. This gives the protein CASSLGLAGETQYF.

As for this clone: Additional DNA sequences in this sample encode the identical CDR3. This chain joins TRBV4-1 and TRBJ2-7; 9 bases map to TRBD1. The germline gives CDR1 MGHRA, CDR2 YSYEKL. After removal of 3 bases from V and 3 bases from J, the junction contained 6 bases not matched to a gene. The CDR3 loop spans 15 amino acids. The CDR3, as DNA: TGCGCCAGCAGCCAGGCTACAGGGGGCAGCTACGAGCAGTACTTC. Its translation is CASSQATGGSYEQYF.

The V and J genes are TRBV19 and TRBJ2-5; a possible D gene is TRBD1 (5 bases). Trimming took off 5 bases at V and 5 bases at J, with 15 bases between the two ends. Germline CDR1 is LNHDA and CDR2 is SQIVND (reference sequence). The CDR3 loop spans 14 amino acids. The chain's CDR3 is CASSPQGLRETQYF. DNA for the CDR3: TGTGCCAGTAGTCCCCAGGGCTTACGGGAGACCCAGTACTTC. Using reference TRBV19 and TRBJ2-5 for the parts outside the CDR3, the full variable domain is DGGITQSPKYLFRKEGQNVTLSCEQNLNHDAMYWYRQDPGQGLRLIYYSQIVNDFQKGDIAEGYSVSREKKESFPLTVTSAQKNPTAFYLCASSPQGLRETQYFGPGTRLLVL.

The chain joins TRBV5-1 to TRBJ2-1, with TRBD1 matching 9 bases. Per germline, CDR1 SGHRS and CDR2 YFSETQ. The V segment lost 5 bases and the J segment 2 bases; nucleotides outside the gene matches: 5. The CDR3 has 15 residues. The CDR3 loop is CASSQDRGPYNEQFF. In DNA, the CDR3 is TGCGCCAGCAGTCAGGACAGGGGTCCCTACAATGAGCAGTTCTTC. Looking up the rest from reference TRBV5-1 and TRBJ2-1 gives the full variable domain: KAGVTQTPRYLIKTRGQQVTLSCSPISGHRSVSWYQQTPGQGLQFLFEYFSETQRNKGNFPGRFSGRQFSNSRSEMNVSTLELGDSALYLCASSQDRGPYNEQFFGPGTRLTVL.

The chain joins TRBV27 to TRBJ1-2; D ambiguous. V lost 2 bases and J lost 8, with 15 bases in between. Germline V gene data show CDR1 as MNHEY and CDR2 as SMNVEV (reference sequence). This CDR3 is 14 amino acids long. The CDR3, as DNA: TGTGCCAGCAGTTTAAAGGCACAGTACCAGGGCTACACCTTC. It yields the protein CASSLKAQYQGYTF.

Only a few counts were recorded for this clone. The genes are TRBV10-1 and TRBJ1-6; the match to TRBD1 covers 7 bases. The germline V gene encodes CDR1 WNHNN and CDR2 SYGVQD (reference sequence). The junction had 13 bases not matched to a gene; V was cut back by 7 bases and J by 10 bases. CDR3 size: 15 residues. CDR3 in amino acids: CASTASDRVGSPLHF. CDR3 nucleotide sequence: TGCGCCAGCACTGCCTCAGACAGGGTAGGATCACCCCTCCACTTT.

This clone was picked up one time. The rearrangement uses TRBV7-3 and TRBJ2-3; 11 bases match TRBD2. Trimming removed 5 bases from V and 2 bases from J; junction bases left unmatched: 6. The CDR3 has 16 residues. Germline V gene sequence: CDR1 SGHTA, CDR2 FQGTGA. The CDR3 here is CASSPTSGGFTDTQYF. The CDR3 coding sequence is TGTGCCAGCAGCCCTACTAGCGGGGGATTCACAGATACGCAGTATTTT.

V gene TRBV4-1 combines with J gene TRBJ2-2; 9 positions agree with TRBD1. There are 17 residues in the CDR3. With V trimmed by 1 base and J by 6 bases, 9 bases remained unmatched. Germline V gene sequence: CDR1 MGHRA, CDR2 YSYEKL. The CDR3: CASSQALDRGWAGELFF. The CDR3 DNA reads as TGCGCCAGCAGCCAAGCGTTAGACAGGGGGTGGGCCGGGGAGCTGTTTTTT.

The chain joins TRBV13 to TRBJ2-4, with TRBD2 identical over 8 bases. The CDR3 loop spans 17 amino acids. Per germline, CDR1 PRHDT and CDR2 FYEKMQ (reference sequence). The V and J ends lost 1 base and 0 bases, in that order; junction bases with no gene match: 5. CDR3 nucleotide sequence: TGTGCCAGCAGCTTAGAAGGTAGCGGGATAGCCAAAAACATTCAGTACTTC. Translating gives CASSLEGSGIAKNIQYF.

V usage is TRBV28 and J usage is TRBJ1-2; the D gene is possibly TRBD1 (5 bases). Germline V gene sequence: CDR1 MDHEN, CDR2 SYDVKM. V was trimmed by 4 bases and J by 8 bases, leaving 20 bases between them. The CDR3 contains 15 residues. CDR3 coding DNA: TGTGCCAGCAGTTCGCCCAGGAGCCCAGGGAGGGGCTACACCTTC. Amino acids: CASSSPRSPGRGYTF.

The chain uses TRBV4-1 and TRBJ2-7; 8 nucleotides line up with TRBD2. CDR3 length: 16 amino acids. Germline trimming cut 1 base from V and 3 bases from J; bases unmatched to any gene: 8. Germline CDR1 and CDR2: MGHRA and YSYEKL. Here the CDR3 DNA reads TGCGCCAGCAGCCAAGGGCCAGCGGGGGTGCTCTACGAGCAGTACTTC. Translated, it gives CASSQGPAGVLYEQYF.

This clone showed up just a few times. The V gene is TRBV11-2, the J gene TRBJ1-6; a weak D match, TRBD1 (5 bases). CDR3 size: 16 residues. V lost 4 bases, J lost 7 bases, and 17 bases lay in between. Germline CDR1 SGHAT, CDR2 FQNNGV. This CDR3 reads CASSSLFVGVNSPLHF. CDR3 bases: TGTGCCAGCAGCTCCCTCTTTGTAGGGGTAAATTCACCCCTCCACTTT.

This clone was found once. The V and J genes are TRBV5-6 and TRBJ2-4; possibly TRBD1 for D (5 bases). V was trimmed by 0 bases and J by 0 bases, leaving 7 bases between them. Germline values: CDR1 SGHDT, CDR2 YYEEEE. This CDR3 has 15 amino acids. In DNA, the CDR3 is TGTGCCAGCAGCTTGGAGGGGCAAGCCAAAAACATTCAGTACTTC. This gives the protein CASSLEGQAKNIQYF.

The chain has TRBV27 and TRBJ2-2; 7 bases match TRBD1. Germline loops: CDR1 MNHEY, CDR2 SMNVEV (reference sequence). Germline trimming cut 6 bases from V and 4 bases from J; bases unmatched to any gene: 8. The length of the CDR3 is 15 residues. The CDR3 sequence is CASRLEGAVTGELFF. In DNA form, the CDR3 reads TGTGCCAGCAGGCTCGAGGGGGCGGTCACCGGGGAGCTGTTTTTT.

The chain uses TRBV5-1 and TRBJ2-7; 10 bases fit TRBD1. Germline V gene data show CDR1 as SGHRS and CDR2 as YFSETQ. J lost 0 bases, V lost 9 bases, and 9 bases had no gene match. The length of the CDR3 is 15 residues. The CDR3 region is CATGTGTGASYEQYF. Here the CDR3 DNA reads TGCGCCACAGGGACCGGGACAGGGGCCTCCTACGAGCAGTACTTC.

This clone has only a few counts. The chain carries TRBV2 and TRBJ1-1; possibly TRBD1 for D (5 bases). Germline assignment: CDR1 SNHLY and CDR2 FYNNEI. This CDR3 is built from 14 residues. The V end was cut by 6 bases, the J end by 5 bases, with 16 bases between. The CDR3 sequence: CASSRLREGTEAFF. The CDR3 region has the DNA TGTGCCAGCAGCCGCCTCAGGGAGGGAACTGAAGCTTTCTTT.

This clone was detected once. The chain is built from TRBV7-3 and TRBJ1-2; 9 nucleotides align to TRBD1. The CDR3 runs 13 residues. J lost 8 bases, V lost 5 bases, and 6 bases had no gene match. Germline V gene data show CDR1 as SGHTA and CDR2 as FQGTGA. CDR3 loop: CASSAGTGSGYTF. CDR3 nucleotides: TGTGCCAGCAGCGCCGGGACAGGGAGCGGCTACACCTTC. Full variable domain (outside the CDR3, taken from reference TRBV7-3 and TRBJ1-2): GAGVSQTPSNKVTEKGKYVELRCDPISGHTALYWYRQSLGQGPEFLIYFQGTGAADDSGLPNDRFFAVRPEGSVSTLKIQRTERGDSAVYLCASSAGTGSGYTFGSGTRLTVV.

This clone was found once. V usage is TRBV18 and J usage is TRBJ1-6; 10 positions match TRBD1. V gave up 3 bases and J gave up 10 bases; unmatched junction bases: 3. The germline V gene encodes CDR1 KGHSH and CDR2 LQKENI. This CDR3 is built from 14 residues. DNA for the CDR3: TGTGCCAGCTCACCCCGACAGGGGGCATCACCCCTCCACTTT. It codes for CASSPRQGASPLHF.

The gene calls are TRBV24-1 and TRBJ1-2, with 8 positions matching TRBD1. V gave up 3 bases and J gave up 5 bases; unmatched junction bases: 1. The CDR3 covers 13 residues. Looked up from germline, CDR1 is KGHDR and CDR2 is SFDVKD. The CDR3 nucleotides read TGTGCCACCAGTGATAGACAGGGGTATGGCTACACCTTC. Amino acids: CATSDRQGYGYTF.

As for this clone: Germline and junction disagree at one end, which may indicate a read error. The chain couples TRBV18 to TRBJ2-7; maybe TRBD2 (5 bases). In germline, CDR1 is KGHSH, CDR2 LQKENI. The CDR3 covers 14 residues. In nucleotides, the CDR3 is TGTGCCGGCTCACCCCGGGGTCTATTATACGAGCAGTACTTC. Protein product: CAGSPRGLLYEQYF.

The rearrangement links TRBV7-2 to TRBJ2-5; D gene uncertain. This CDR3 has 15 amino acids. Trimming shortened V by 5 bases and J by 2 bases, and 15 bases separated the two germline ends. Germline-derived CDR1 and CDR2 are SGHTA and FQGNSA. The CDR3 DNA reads TGTGCCAGCAGCCCCCAAAATGGCAGACAAGAGACCCAGTACTTC. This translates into CASSPQNGRQETQYF.

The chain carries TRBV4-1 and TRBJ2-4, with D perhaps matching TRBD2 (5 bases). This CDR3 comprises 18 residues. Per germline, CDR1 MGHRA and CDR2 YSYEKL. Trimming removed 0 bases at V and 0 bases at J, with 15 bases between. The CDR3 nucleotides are TGCGCCAGCAGCCAAGAGGCTCCCGCCGGACTAGCCAAAAACATTCAGTACTTC. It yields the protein CASSQEAPAGLAKNIQYF.

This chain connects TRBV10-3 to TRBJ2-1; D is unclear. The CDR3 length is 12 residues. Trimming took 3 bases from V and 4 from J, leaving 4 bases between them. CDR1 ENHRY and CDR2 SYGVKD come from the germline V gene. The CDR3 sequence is CAISDGYNEQFF. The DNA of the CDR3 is TGTGCCATCAGTGACGGTTACAATGAGCAGTTCTTC.

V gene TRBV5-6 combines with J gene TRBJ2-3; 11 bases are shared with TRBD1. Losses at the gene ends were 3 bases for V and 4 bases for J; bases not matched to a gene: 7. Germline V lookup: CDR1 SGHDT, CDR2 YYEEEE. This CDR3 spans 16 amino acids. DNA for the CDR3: TGTGCCAGCAGCTACAGGACAGGGGGCGACGCAGATACGCAGTATTTT. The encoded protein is CASSYRTGGDADTQYF.